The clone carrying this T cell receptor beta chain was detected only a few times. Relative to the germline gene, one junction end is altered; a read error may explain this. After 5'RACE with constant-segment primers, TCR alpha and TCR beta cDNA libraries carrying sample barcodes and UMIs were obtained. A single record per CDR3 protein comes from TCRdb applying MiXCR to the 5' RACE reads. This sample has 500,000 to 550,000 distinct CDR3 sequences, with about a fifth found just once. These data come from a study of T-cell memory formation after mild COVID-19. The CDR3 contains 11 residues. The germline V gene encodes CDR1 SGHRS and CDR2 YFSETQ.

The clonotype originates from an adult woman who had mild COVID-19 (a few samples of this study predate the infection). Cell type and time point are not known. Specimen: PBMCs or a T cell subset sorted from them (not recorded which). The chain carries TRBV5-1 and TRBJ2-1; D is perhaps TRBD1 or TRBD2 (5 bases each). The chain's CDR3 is CASSLRDGAVF. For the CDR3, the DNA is TGCGCCAGCAGCTTAAGGGACGGTGCCGTCTTC. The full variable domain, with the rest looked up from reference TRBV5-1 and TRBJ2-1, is KAGVTQTPRYLIKTRGQQVTLSCSPISGHRSVSWYQQTPGQGLQFLFEYFSETQRNKGNFPGRFSGRQFSNSRSEMNVSTLELGDSALYLCASSLRDGAVFGPGTRLTVL.